The clone carrying this T cell receptor (beta chain) was found a few times. J gave up 4 bases and V 2 bases, and 9 bases lay outside the gene matches. The CDR3 spans 16 residues. Germline V lookup: CDR1 DFQATT, CDR2 SNEGSKA (reference sequence). The data stem from a study of regulatory T cells in long-lasting Graves disease. The time point was: newly diagnosed GD, antithyroid drugs for less than 3 months. RNA extracted from PBMCs served as the sequencing template. Researchers made TCR beta libraries by using iRepertoire HTBI primers and running Arm-PCR on CDR3 regions. From the multiplex PCR reads, TCRdb called clonotypes with MiXCR, one entry per CDR3 protein. The sample holds 450,000 to 600,000 distinct CDR3 sequences, roughly 16% seen once. These data were also filed under a second study, of T cells in Graves' hyperthyroidism and ophthalmopathy.

The J gene is TRBJ2-1, the V gene TRBV20-1; the match to TRBD1 covers 9 bases. Here the sequenced sample was peripheral blood mononuclear cells (PBMCs), taken at new diagnosis, from a patient treated with antithyroid drugs. The receptor was isolated from a middle-aged man with Graves disease. The CDR3 coding sequence is TGCAGTGCTAGACCTTCCGGGACAGGGAATTACAATGAGCAGTTCTTC. Translation: CSARPSGTGNYNEQFF.